These T cell receptor beta chains were read from a single sample in a study of cytomegalovirus exposure and HLA in healthy donors. The assay was immunoSEQ multiplex PCR, and TCRdb's table has in-frame clones only and misses some. The data hold 220,000 or so clones, with more than 75% observed a single time. The sequenced sample consisted of PBMCs. Receptor source: a woman between 18 and 29 years old in good health and CMV-seropositive. Each CDR3 is given without its conserved first and last residue. Clone size is given for some rows only: seen once, a few or many times, or a class if the clone is expanded.

V gene | clone size | CDR3 protein
TRBV5-1 | NA | ASSETGVTKNIQY
TRBV7-9 | once | ASSPPAGGPNEQF
TRBV13 | NA | ASSLAGEGETQY
TRBV28 | NA | ASSATSQGNEQF
TRBV9 | NA | ASSPSPGLAGAGEQY
TRBV21-1 | NA | ASSILTGGVSYEQY
TRBV5-1 | few | ASSLVAGDGTGELF
TRBV5-6 | NA | ASSPPGTGPYEQY
TRBV6-6 | NA | ASSYGTGTYEQY
TRBV19 | NA | ASSDRPGLAGGSYEQY